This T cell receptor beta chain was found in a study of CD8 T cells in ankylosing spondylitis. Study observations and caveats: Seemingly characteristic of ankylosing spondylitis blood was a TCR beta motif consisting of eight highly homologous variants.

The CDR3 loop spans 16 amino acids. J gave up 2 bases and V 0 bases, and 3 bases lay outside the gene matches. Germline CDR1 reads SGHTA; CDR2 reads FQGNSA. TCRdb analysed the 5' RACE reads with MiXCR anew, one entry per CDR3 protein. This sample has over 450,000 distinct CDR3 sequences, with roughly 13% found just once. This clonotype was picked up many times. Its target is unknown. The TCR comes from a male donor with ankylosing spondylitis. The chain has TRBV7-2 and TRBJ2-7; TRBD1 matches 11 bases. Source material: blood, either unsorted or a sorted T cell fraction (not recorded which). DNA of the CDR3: TGTGCCAGCAGCTTAGCTGGGACAGGGGGTGCCTACGAGCAGTACTTC. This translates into CASSLAGTGGAYEQYF. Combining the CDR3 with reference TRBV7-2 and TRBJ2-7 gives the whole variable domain GAGVSQSPSNKVTEKGKDVELRCDPISGHTALYWYRQSLGQGLEFLIYFQGNSAPDKSGLPSDRFSAERTGGSVSTLTIQRTQQEDSAVYLCASSLAGTGGAYEQYFGPGTRLTVT.